This T cell receptor (beta chain) came from a study of blood T cell repertoires in COVID-19. The Seattle site enrolled patients during active infection and followed them longitudinally. Generated by immunoSEQ multiplex PCR, the TCRdb table keeps only in-frame clones and is missing some. The sample holds more than 85,000 clones, about 87% seen once. The receptor comes from a human donor with COVID-19, enrolled during active disease. The donor label of this sample is uncertain. Sequences were obtained from peripheral blood.

CDR3 coding DNA: TGCAGCGCCCTAGGGGAAGAAGAGCAGTACTTC. The encoded protein is CSALGEEEQYF. The chain recombines TRBV29-1 with TRBJ2-7, with a tentative D call TRBD1 (5 bases). Germline loops: CDR1 SQVTM, CDR2 ANQGSEA. CDR3 length: 11 residues. The ends were cut back, 7 bases at V and 7 bases at J, with 14 bases in the middle.